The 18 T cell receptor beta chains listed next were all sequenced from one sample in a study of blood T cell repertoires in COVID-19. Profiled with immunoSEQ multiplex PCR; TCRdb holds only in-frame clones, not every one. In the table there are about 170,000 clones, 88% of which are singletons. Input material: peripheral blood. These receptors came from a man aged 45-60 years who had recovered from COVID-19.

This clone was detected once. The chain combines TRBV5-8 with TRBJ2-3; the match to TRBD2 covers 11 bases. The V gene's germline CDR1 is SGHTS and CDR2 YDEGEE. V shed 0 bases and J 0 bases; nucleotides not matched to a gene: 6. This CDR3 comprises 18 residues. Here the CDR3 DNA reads TGTGCCAGCAGCTTGGGGCGACTAGCGGGGACTAGCACAGATACGCAGTATTTT. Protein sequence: CASSLGRLAGTSTDTQYF.

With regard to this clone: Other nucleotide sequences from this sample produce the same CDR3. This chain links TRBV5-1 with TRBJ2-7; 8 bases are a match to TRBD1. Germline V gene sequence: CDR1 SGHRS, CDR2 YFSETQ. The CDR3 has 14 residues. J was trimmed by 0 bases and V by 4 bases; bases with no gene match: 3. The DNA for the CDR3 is TGCGCCAGCAGCACCGGACAGGGCTCCTACGAGCAGTACTTC. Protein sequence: CASSTGQGSYEQYF.

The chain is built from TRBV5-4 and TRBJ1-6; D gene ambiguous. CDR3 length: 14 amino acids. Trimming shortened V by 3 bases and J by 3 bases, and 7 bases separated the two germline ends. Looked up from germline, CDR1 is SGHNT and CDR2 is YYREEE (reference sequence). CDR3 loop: CASSSRDYNSPLHF. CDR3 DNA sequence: TGTGCCAGCAGCTCTCGGGACTATAATTCACCCCTCCACTTT. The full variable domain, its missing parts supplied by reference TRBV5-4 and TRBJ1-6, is ETGVTQSPTHLIKTRGQQVTLRCSSQSGHNTVSWYQQALGQGPQFIFQYYREEENGRGNFPPRFSGLQFPNYSSELNVNALELDDSALYLCASSSRDYNSPLHFGNGTRLTVT.

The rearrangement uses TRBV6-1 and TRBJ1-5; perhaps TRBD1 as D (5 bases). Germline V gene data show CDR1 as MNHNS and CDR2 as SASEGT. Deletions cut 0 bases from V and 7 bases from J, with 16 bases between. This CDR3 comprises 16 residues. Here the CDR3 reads CASSEALQGDWQPQHF. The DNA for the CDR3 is TGTGCCAGCAGTGAAGCGCTTCAAGGGGACTGGCAGCCCCAGCATTTT.

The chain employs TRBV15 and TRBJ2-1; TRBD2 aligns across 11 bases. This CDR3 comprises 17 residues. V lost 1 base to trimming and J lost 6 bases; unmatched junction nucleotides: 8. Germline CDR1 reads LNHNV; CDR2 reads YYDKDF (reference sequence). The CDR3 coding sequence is TGTGCCACCAGCAGAGGCCTAACTAGCGGGGGACTCAATGAGCAGTTCTTC. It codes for CATSRGLTSGGLNEQFF.

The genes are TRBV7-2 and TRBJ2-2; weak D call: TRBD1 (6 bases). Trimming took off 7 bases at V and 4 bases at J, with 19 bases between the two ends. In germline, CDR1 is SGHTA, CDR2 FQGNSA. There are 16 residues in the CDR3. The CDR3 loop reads CASTLVGARVTGELFF. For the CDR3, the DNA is TGTGCCAGCACCCTCGTGGGGGCGCGAGTCACCGGGGAGCTGTTTTTT.

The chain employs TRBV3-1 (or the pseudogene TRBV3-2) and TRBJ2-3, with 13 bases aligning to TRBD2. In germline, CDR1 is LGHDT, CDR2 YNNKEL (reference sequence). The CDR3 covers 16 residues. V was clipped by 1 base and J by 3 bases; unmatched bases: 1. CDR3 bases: TGTGCCAGCAGCCAAGGGGGACTAGCGGGGACAGATACGCAGTATTTT. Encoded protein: CASSQGGLAGTDTQYF.

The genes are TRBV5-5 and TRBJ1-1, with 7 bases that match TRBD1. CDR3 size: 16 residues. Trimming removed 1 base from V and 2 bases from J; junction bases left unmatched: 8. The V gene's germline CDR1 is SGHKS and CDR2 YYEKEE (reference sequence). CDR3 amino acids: CASSLRQGVSNTEAFF. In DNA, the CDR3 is TGTGCCAGCAGCTTGAGGCAGGGGGTGAGTAACACTGAAGCTTTCTTT.

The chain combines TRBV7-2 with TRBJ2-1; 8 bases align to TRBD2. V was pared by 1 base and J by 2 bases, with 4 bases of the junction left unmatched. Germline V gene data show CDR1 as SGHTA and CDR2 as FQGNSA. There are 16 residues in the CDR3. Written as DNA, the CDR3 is TGTGCCAGCAGCTTAGGCGGTAGCGGGACCTACAATGAGCAGTTCTTC. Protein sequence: CASSLGGSGTYNEQFF.

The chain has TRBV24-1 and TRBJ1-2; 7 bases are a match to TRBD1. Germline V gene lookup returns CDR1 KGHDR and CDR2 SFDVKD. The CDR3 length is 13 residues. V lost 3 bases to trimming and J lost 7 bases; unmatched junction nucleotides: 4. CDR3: CATSDDRVGGYTF. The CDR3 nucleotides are TGTGCCACCAGTGATGACAGGGTGGGTGGCTACACCTTC.

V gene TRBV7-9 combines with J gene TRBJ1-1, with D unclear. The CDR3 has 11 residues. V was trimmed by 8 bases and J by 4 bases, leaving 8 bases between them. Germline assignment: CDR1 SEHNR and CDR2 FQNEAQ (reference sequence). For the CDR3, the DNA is TGTGCCAGCGGCCGGGGCACTGAAGCTTTCTTT. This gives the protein CASGRGTEAFF.

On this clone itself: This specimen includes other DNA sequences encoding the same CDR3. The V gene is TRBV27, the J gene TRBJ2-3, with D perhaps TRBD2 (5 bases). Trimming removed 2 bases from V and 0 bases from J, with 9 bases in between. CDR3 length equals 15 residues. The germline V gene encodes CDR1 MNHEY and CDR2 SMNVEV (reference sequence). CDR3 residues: CASSLRGSSTDTQYF. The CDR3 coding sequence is TGTGCCAGCAGTTTAAGAGGGTCTAGCACAGATACGCAGTATTTT.

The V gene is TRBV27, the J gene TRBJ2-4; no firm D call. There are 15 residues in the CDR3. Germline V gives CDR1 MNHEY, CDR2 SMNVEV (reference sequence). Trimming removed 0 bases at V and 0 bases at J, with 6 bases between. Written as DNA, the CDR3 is TGTGCCAGCAGTTTATCCATAGTAGCCAAAAACATTCAGTACTTC. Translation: CASSLSIVAKNIQYF.

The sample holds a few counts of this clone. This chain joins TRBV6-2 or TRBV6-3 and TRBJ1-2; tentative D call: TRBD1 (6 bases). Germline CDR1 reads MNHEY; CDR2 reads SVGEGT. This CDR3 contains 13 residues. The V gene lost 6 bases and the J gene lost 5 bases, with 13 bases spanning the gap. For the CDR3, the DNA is TGTGCCAGCAGCGGAGACAGGTTGTATGGCTACACCTTC. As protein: CASSGDRLYGYTF.

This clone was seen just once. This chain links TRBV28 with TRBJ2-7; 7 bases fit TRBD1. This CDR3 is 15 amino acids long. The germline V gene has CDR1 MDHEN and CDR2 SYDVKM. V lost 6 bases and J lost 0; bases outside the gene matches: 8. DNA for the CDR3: TGTGCCAGCAGGCCTTGGACAGGACCCTCCTACGAGCAGTACTTC. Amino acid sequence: CASRPWTGPSYEQYF. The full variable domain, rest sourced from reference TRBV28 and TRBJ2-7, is DVKVTQSSRYLVKRTGEKVFLECVQDMDHENMFWYRQDPGLGLRLIYFSYDVKMKEKGDIPEGYSVSREKKERFSLILESASTNQTSMYLCASRPWTGPSYEQYFGPGTRLTVT.

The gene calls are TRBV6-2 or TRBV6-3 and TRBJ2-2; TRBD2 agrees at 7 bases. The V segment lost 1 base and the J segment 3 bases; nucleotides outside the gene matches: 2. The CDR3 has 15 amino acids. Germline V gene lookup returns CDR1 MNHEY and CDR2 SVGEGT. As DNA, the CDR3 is TGTGCCAGCAGTTACTTTGCGGGGGACACCGGGGAGCTGTTTTTT. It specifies CASSYFAGDTGELFF.

The CDR3: CASSPGTGYDEQFF. The CDR3 nucleotides are TGCGCCAGCAGCCCCGGGACAGGGTATGATGAGCAGTTCTTC. The J gene is TRBJ2-1, the V gene TRBV4-3; 9 bases are a match to TRBD1. Per germline, CDR1 LGHNA and CDR2 YSLEER. The CDR3 consists of 14 residues. V lost 4 bases and J lost 8; bases outside the gene matches: 6.

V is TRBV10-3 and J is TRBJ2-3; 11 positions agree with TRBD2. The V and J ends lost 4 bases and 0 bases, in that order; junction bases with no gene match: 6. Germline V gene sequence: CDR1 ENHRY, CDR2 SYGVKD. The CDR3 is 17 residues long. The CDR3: CAISGWGLAESTDTQYF. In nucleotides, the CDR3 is TGTGCCATCAGTGGCTGGGGACTAGCGGAGAGCACAGATACGCAGTATTTT.